The 14 T cell receptor beta chains given below trace back to one sample, sequenced in a study of identical twins. TCRdb itself ran the 5' RACE reads through MiXCR, one entry per CDR3 protein. Of approximately 630,000 distinct CDR3 sequences listed, around 7.4% were seen once; the top ten hold around 1.6%. The same data also contributed to another study, on yellow fever vaccine responses in identical twins.

The sample comprised PBMCs. The origin of the receptors is a woman aged 18-29 years in good health.

The V and J genes are TRBV24-1 and TRBJ2-1; perhaps TRBD2 as D (6 bases). Germline V CDR1 and CDR2: KGHDR, SFDVKD. Trimming cost V 5 bases and J 6 bases, with 13 bases left between them. The CDR3 extends over 14 amino acids. The CDR3 DNA sequence: TGTGCCACCAGTGGAATAGCGGCCTCCAATGAGCAGTTCTTC. Its translation is CATSGIAASNEQFF.

This clonotype was detected many times. J is TRBJ2-3 and V is TRBV29-1, with 9 bases identical to TRBD2. The CDR3 covers 16 residues. With V trimmed by 7 bases and J by 2 bases, 13 bases remained unmatched. Looked up from germline, CDR1 is SQVTM and CDR2 is ANQGSEA. The CDR3 DNA reads TGCAGCGCCAGCGGGGGGCCTGCCCGTATCACAGATACGCAGTATTTT. Amino acids: CSASGGPARITDTQYF.

V gene TRBV20-1 combines with J gene TRBJ2-1; 14 bases fit TRBD2. Germline-derived CDR1 and CDR2 are DFQATT and SNEGSKA (reference sequence). V lost 0 bases to trimming and J lost 0 bases; unmatched junction nucleotides: 7. CDR3 length: 19 residues. The CDR3 coding sequence is TGCAGTGCTAGAGAGCCGGGACTAGCGGGAGCTAGCTCCTACAATGAGCAGTTCTTC. It encodes CSAREPGLAGASSYNEQFF.

This clonotype has only a few counts. The genes are TRBV11-2 and TRBJ2-7, with 7 positions matching TRBD1. Germline V lookup: CDR1 SGHAT, CDR2 FQNNGV. V dropped 5 bases and J dropped 5; count of bases not matched to a gene: 15. The CDR3 totals 16 residues. CDR3 protein: CASSHRASGQGDEQYV. The CDR3 bases are TGTGCCAGCAGCCACCGTGCTTCGGGGCAGGGGGACGAGCAGTACGTC.

The CDR3 is CASSQGVGRARDTQYF. The CDR3 DNA follows: TGTGCCAGCAGCCAAGGGGTCGGGAGGGCCAGGGATACGCAGTATTTT. This chain links TRBV14 with TRBJ2-3, with TRBD2 matching over 8 bases. V was clipped by 1 base and J by 6 bases; unmatched bases: 9. Germline loops: CDR1 SGHDN, CDR2 FVKESK. The CDR3 consists of 16 residues.

The chain recombines TRBV2 with TRBJ1-2, with 10 bases that match TRBD1. Germline CDR1 is SNHLY and CDR2 is FYNNEI. The CDR3 covers 13 residues. V trimming: 7 bases; J trimming: 6 bases; junction bases outside the gene matches: 5. CDR3 amino acids: CASIPGQGDGYTF. CDR3 DNA: TGTGCCAGCATCCCTGGACAGGGGGATGGCTACACCTTC.

The CDR3 region is CATSDPRTGAGNEQFF. The CDR3 nucleotides are TGTGCCACCAGTGATCCCCGAACAGGGGCGGGGAATGAGCAGTTCTTC. The chain has TRBV24-1 and TRBJ2-1; D might be TRBD1 (7 bases). Deletions cut 3 bases from V and 7 bases from J, with 18 bases between. Germline CDR1 reads KGHDR; CDR2 reads SFDVKD. The CDR3 is made up of 16 amino acids.

The chain uses TRBV21-1 and TRBJ1-4; TRBD1, the table's D call, lacks a check against the DNA. TRBV21-1 is noted as a pseudogene. The CDR3 totals 17 residues. The CDR3: CASSKFCPGTGEEKLFF. The DNA of the CDR3 is TGTGCCAGCAGCAAATTCTGCCCCGGGACAGGCGAAGAAAAACTGTTTTTT.

This clonotype was observed many times. CDR3 protein: CASTRQMNNYGYTF. The CDR3 DNA reads as TGTGCCAGCACTCGACAGATGAACAACTATGGCTACACCTTC. The rearrangement joins TRBV12-3 or TRBV12-4 to TRBJ1-2; D might be TRBD1 (5 bases). V lost 7 bases, J lost 2 bases, and 14 bases lay in between. This CDR3 has 14 amino acids.

This clonotype has only a few counts. The rearrangement uses TRBV7-9 and TRBJ1-2, with unresolved D. V was pared by 3 bases and J by 8 bases, with 10 bases between. Germline V gene data show CDR1 as SEHNR and CDR2 as FQNEAQ (reference sequence). This CDR3 is built from 12 residues. CDR3 amino acids: CASSLQLGGYTF. CDR3 sequence (DNA): TGTGCCAGCAGCTTGCAGTTGGGGGGCTACACCTTC.

This clonotype was observed many times. V gene TRBV6-5 combines with J gene TRBJ1-2; 9 nucleotides line up with TRBD1. Looked up from germline, CDR1 is MNHEY and CDR2 is SVGAGI. Losses at the gene ends were 2 bases for V and 2 bases for J; bases not matched to a gene: 0. This CDR3 has 14 amino acids. CDR3 protein: CASSYGTGNYGYTF. The CDR3 DNA follows: TGTGCCAGCAGTTACGGGACAGGGAACTATGGCTACACCTTC.

Ten or more counts support this clonotype. The rearrangement uses TRBV24-1 and TRBJ2-2; D is possibly TRBD2 (6 bases). The CDR3 sequence is 16 residues long. V gave up 4 bases and J gave up 0 bases, with 11 bases separating them. Per the germline V gene, CDR1 is KGHDR and CDR2 is SFDVKD. The CDR3 is CATSETGTPNTGELFF. Here the CDR3 DNA reads TGTGCCACCAGTGAAACCGGGACTCCGAACACCGGGGAGCTGTTTTTT.

This clonotype has a handful of counts. The V and J genes are TRBV5-5 and TRBJ2-7; 9 bases line up with TRBD2. The germline V gene has CDR1 SGHKS and CDR2 YYEKEE (reference sequence). The CDR3 has 16 amino acids. The ends lost 5 bases at V and 0 bases at J; junction bases unmatched: 9. CDR3 DNA sequence: TGTGCCAGCAGTAGGGTCGGAGCGGGGGGCTCCTACGAGCAGTACGTC. It encodes CASSRVGAGGSYEQYV.

This clonotype turned up a few times. The rearrangement uses TRBV7-9 and TRBJ2-2, with 9 bases aligning to TRBD2. After removal of 3 bases from V and 5 bases from J, the junction contained 10 bases not matched to a gene. The CDR3 contains 17 residues. The germline V gene has CDR1 SEHNR and CDR2 FQNEAQ (reference sequence). CDR3 sequence reads: CASSLKALAGSTGELFF. For the CDR3, the DNA is TGTGCCAGCAGCTTGAAGGCGCTAGCGGGGAGTACCGGGGAGCTGTTTTTT.